Following are 27 T cell receptor beta chains from one sample sequenced in a study of T cells in Graves' hyperthyroidism and ophthalmopathy. TCR beta CDR3 region amplification was performed from RNA transcripts. TCR CDR3 regions were first amplified by RT-PCR with HTBI primers. TCRdb reprocessed the multiplex PCR reads with MiXCR, giving one entry per CDR3 protein. The sample shows 250,000 or so distinct CDR3 sequences, about 14% of them seen only once. The source material was blood. These TCRs come from a woman aged 35 to 49 with Graves' hyperthyroidism that later progressed to Graves' ophthalmopathy.

This clonotype was observed at least ten times. The V call is TRBV6-1, the J call TRBJ1-1; 7 bases agree with TRBD1. Trimming cost V 10 bases and J 0 bases; bases outside gene matches: 5. Germline V lookup: CDR1 MNHNS, CDR2 SASEGT. The CDR3 covers 13 residues. The CDR3 loop is CATGGQMNTEAFF. For the CDR3, the DNA is TGTGCCACCGGGGGACAGATGAACACTGAAGCTTTCTTT.

This clonotype occurred many times. This sequence joins TRBV2 and TRBJ1-5; no clear D. The germline V gene encodes CDR1 SNHLY and CDR2 FYNNEI. V gave up 10 bases and J gave up 4 bases, with 23 bases separating them. The CDR3 extends over 16 amino acids. CDR3 protein: CATKGGGTSGNQPQHF. The CDR3 region has the DNA TGTGCCACTAAGGGTGGAGGTACATCGGGAAATCAGCCCCAGCATTTT.

On this clonotype: This may stem from a read error, because a much larger clone lies one nucleotide away. V gene TRBV3-1 combines with J gene TRBJ2-3; 11 bases fit TRBD2. Germline values: CDR1 LGHDT, CDR2 YNNKEL (reference sequence). Germline trimming cut 3 bases from V and 2 bases from J; bases unmatched to any gene: 4. This CDR3 has 16 residues. CDR3 DNA sequence: TGTGCCAGCAGCCAGGGGACTAGCGGATACACAGATACGCAGTATTTT. Translation gives CASSQGTSGYTDTQYF.

Many counts were recorded for this clonotype. This chain uses TRBV25-1 with TRBJ2-1; D call uncertain. The CDR3 has 14 amino acids. CDR1 MGHDK and CDR2 SYGVNS come from the germline V gene. V was clipped by 4 bases and J by 0 bases, with 7 bases between them. The CDR3, as DNA: TGTGCCAGCAGTGGTGTAAGCTCCTACAATGAGCAGTTCTTC. Residues: CASSGVSSYNEQFF. Drawing the rest from reference TRBV25-1 and TRBJ2-1, the complete variable domain is EADIYQTPRYLVIGTGKKITLECSQTMGHDKMYWYQQDPGMELHLIHYSYGVNSTEKGDLSSESTVSRIRTEHFPLTLESARPSHTSQYLCASSGVSSYNEQFFGPGTRLTVL.

This clonotype was counted many times. The chain uses TRBV7-2 and TRBJ1-5; D might be TRBD1 (5 bases). Trimming took off 5 bases at V and 2 bases at J, with 13 bases between the two ends. Germline assignment: CDR1 SGHTA and CDR2 FQGNSA. This CDR3 region has 15 residues. The DNA of the CDR3 is TGTGCCAGCAGCGCTCGGACATCCCGCAATCAGCCCCAGCATTTT. Translating gives CASSARTSRNQPQHF.

The chain links TRBV7-9 to TRBJ2-7, with TRBD2 as a possible D gene (6 bases). Trimming pared 4 bases from V and 7 bases from J, leaving 20 bases between. Germline CDR1 SEHNR, CDR2 FQNEAQ (reference sequence). The CDR3 contains 15 residues. The CDR3 here is CASSSVDYPSGEQYF. The CDR3 nucleotides read TGTGCCAGCAGCTCGGTGGACTACCCATCGGGGGAGCAGTACTTC. Full variable domain (remainder filled in from reference TRBV7-9 and TRBJ2-7): DTGVSQNPRHKITKRGQNVTFRCDPISEHNRLYWYRQTLGQGPEFLTYFQNEAQLEKSRLLSDRFSAERPKGSFSTLEIQRTEQGDSAMYLCASSSVDYPSGEQYFGPGTRLTVT.

This clonotype was seen many times. The CDR3 coding sequence is TGTGCCAGCAGCTTAGCCCGGGGACAGCCCCAGCATTTT. It yields the protein CASSLARGQPQHF. The chain carries TRBV11-2 and TRBJ1-5; D gene ambiguous. Germline V gene sequence: CDR1 SGHAT, CDR2 FQNNGV. The V end was cut by 1 base, the J end by 7 bases, with 8 bases between. There are 13 residues in the CDR3.

V gene TRBV28 combines with J gene TRBJ1-5; 8 bases agree with TRBD1. V was pared by 5 bases and J by 7 bases, with 13 bases of the junction left unmatched. The CDR3 contains 16 residues. The V gene's germline CDR1 is MDHEN and CDR2 SYDVKM. CDR3 DNA: TGTGCCAGCAGTCCGCTGGACAGGGCAGTCGTCCAGCCCCAGCATTTT. Amino acid sequence: CASSPLDRAVVQPQHF.

This clonotype was counted at least ten times. The rearrangement uses TRBV7-9 and TRBJ1-5; no firm D call. V was shortened by 3 bases and J by 0 bases, with 12 bases between the two germline ends. The CDR3 spans 16 residues. From germline, CDR1 is SEHNR and CDR2 FQNEAQ (reference sequence). The CDR3 here is CASSFGGVYSNQPQHF. The DNA for the CDR3 is TGTGCCAGCAGCTTTGGCGGGGTATATAGCAATCAGCCCCAGCATTTT.

J is TRBJ2-5 and V is TRBV28, with D unclear. CDR3 length equals 16 residues. Per germline, CDR1 MDHEN and CDR2 SYDVKM. V was trimmed by 2 bases and J by 3 bases, leaving 16 bases between them. CDR3 amino acids: CASSLRWMDRKETQYF. CDR3 DNA sequence: TGTGCCAGCAGTTTACGCTGGATGGATAGGAAAGAGACCCAGTACTTC.

In its sample, this clonotype was seen many times. Here the CDR3 DNA reads TGTGCCAGCACACATGTCGATGAGCAGTTCTTC. Protein product: CASTHVDEQFF. The J gene is TRBJ2-1, the V gene TRBV6-1; D gene uncertain. Germline-derived CDR1 and CDR2 are MNHNS and SASEGT. The CDR3 spans 11 residues. V was trimmed by 7 bases and J by 8 bases, leaving 9 bases between them.

This clonotype has ten or more counts. The chain recombines TRBV27 with TRBJ2-5; D remains unclear. Between the trimmed V and J ends, which lost 7 bases and 5 bases, there was a span of 8 bases. CDR3 length: 11 amino acids. The germline V gene encodes CDR1 MNHEY and CDR2 SMNVEV (reference sequence). The CDR3 bases are TGTGCCAGCATCGACCTGGAGACCCAGTACTTC. Residues: CASIDLETQYF.

This clonotype was recorded at least ten times. V is TRBV28 and J is TRBJ2-6; the D is unclear. CDR3 length: 15 amino acids. The germline gives CDR1 MDHEN, CDR2 SYDVKM. V lost 6 bases and J 0 bases, leaving 9 bases between the germline ends. The CDR3 nucleotides read TGTGCCAGCAGGGTGAGAGCCTCTGGGGCCAACGTCCTGACTTTC. It specifies CASRVRASGANVLTF. Combining the CDR3 with reference TRBV28 and TRBJ2-6 gives the whole variable domain DVKVTQSSRYLVKRTGEKVFLECVQDMDHENMFWYRQDPGLGLRLIYFSYDVKMKEKGDIPEGYSVSREKKERFSLILESASTNQTSMYLCASRVRASGANVLTFGAGSRLTVL.

There are many counts of this clonotype. This chain joins TRBV5-1 and TRBJ2-3; TRBD2 matches at 9 bases. The CDR3 loop spans 16 amino acids. From germline, CDR1 is SGHRS and CDR2 YFSETQ. The ends lost 4 bases at V and 4 bases at J; junction bases unmatched: 10. CDR3 coding DNA: TGCGCCAGCAGCCAAGCCGGGACTAGCTTCGCAGATACGCAGTATTTT. Protein sequence: CASSQAGTSFADTQYF.

The chain recombines TRBV9 with TRBJ2-5; TRBD2 matches at 9 bases. CDR1 is SGDLS and CDR2 is YYNGEE in the germline V gene. The junction had 7 bases not matched to a gene; V was cut back by 3 bases and J by 4 bases. This CDR3 has 15 residues. The CDR3 loop reads CASSAYSGRGETQYF. The CDR3 DNA sequence: TGTGCCAGCAGCGCCTATAGCGGGAGAGGAGAGACCCAGTACTTC.

This clonotype has more than one count but fewer than ten. The V gene is TRBV7-9, the J gene TRBJ2-7; a weak D match, TRBD1 (5 bases). The V gene lost 1 base and the J gene lost 6 bases, with 19 bases spanning the gap. The germline V gene has CDR1 SEHNR and CDR2 FQNEAQ (reference sequence). This CDR3 spans 16 amino acids. The CDR3 is CASSLGGRGSRFEQYF. The CDR3 bases are TGTGCCAGCAGCTTAGGCGGTAGGGGTTCCAGGTTCGAGCAGTACTTC.

The genes are TRBV7-2 and TRBJ2-5; 9 bases map to TRBD2. CDR1 is SGHTA, CDR2 FQGNSA, per germline. The trim removed 6 bases at V and 7 bases at J, leaving 15 bases unmatched. The CDR3 spans 16 residues. As DNA, the CDR3 is TGTGCCAGCAGTCTATCTAGCGGGGCCGGGGGGGGGACCCAGTACTTC. It translates to CASSLSSGAGGGTQYF.

In its sample, this clonotype was seen a few times. The V gene is TRBV3-1, the J gene TRBJ1-2, with D perhaps matching TRBD1 (6 bases). The CDR3 extends over 15 amino acids. Trimming left V 4 bases short and J 5 bases short, with 17 bases between. The germline V gene has CDR1 LGHDT and CDR2 YNNKEL (reference sequence). The CDR3 DNA is TGTGCCAGCAGCCCACTGACAGGCAGCCCATATGGCTACACCTTC. Amino acids: CASSPLTGSPYGYTF.

Ten or more counts support this clonotype. The chain joins TRBV2 to TRBJ2-3; 11 bases fit TRBD2. Trimming removed 7 bases from V and 0 bases from J; junction bases left unmatched: 3. The CDR3 length is 15 residues. Germline V lookup: CDR1 SNHLY, CDR2 FYNNEI. The CDR3 nucleotides read TGTGCCAGCACCCGGACTAGCGGGAGCACAGATACGCAGTATTTT. It translates to CASTRTSGSTDTQYF.

This clonotype was observed many times. The rearrangement uses TRBV5-8 and TRBJ2-7; 9 bases are a match to TRBD2. V dropped 0 bases and J dropped 5; count of bases not matched to a gene: 3. CDR3 length: 14 amino acids. Germline-derived CDR1 and CDR2 are SGHTS and YDEGEE. The CDR3 reads CASSLEPSGNEQYF. For the CDR3, the DNA is TGTGCCAGCAGCTTGGAGCCTAGCGGGAACGAGCAGTACTTC. The complete variable domain, with remaining parts taken from reference TRBV5-8 and TRBJ2-7, reads EAGVTQSPTHLIKTRGQQATLRCSPISGHTSVYWYQQALGLGLQFLLWYDEGEERNRGNFPPRFSGRQFPNYSSELNVNALELEDSALYLCASSLEPSGNEQYFGPGTRLTVT.

This clonotype has at least ten counts. The CDR3 here is CASSFGATGELFF. Written as DNA, the CDR3 is TGTGCCAGCAGCTTCGGGGCCACCGGGGAGCTGTTTTTT. The chain is built from TRBV7-3 and TRBJ2-2, with D perhaps being TRBD1 or TRBD2 (5 bases each). The V and J ends lost 3 bases and 4 bases respectively, with 6 bases between them. This CDR3 has 13 residues. Per germline, CDR1 SGHTA and CDR2 FQGTGA.

The sample holds one count of this clonotype. This rearrangement joins TRBV6-6 to TRBJ2-7, with D unclear. This CDR3 comprises 14 residues. The V end was cut by 0 bases, the J end by 2 bases, with 8 bases between. Per germline, CDR1 MNHNY and CDR2 SVGAGI (reference sequence). CDR3 protein: CASSYSAIAYEQYF. CDR3 DNA: TGTGCCAGCAGTTACTCGGCGATAGCCTACGAGCAGTACTTC.

The V gene is TRBV27, the J gene TRBJ2-7, with 10 bases aligning to TRBD2. Germline lookup yields CDR1 MNHEY and CDR2 SMNVEV (reference sequence). This CDR3 region has 18 residues. The V gene end was trimmed by 3 bases and the J gene end by 4 bases; junction bases not matched to a gene: 15. CDR3 sequence: CASSFSPSGRSVWYEQYF. DNA of the CDR3: TGTGCCAGCAGTTTTTCCCCTAGCGGGAGATCTGTGTGGTACGAGCAGTACTTC.

This clonotype was seen repeatedly, ten times or more. The V and J genes are TRBV28 and TRBJ2-1; 10 positions agree with TRBD1. The germline gives CDR1 MDHEN, CDR2 SYDVKM. CDR3 length: 16 amino acids. Trimming took 3 bases from V and 9 from J; bases not matched to a gene: 11. The CDR3 DNA reads TGTGCCAGCAGTTTCACCGGGACAGGGGCTATTAGTGAGCAGTTCTTC. Translating gives CASSFTGTGAISEQFF.

This clonotype was observed at least ten times. The chain carries TRBV28 and TRBJ2-7; D is unclear. This CDR3 has 14 residues. Germline CDR1 and CDR2: MDHEN and SYDVKM. V was clipped by 1 base and J by 0 bases, with 7 bases between them. The CDR3: CASSLLIGSYEQYF. CDR3 DNA: TGTGCCAGCAGTTTATTGATTGGCTCCTACGAGCAGTACTTC.

The chain recombines TRBV7-8 with TRBJ2-1; no clear D gene. Deletions cut 5 bases from V and 8 bases from J, with 19 bases between. This CDR3 spans 15 amino acids. Germline lookup yields CDR1 SGHVS and CDR2 FQNEAQ. CDR3 sequence: CASSPVRYPRYEQFF. The CDR3 coding sequence is TGTGCCAGCAGCCCGGTGAGGTATCCACGGTATGAGCAGTTCTTC.

This clonotype came up many times. The gene calls are TRBV6-1 and TRBJ1-6; no clear D gene. The germline CDR1 and CDR2 sequences are MNHNS and SASEGT. Deletions cut 5 bases from V and 4 bases from J, with 6 bases between. The CDR3 extends over 13 amino acids. The CDR3 protein is CASSTSYNSPLHF. The CDR3 bases are TGTGCCAGCAGTACGAGTTATAATTCACCCCTCCACTTT.